This T cell receptor (beta chain) is from a study of T-cell memory formation after mild COVID-19. TCRdb processed the 5' RACE reads anew with MiXCR; each CDR3 protein has one entry. The sample shows fewer than 250,000 distinct CDR3 sequences, around 17% of them seen only once. Germline lookup yields CDR1 SGHTA and CDR2 FQGNSA. The CDR3 extends over 15 amino acids. V was pared by 5 bases and J by 0 bases, with 14 bases between. Sequencing was carried out using PBMCs or a T cell subset sorted from them (not recorded which). The receptor was isolated from an adult woman who had mild COVID-19 (a few samples of this study predate the infection). Cell type and time point are not known. This chain connects TRBV7-2 to TRBJ2-7; D perhaps matches TRBD2 (5 bases). The CDR3 here is CASSPEDSSSYEQYF. The CDR3 region has the DNA TGTGCCAGCAGCCCGGAGGACTCCAGCTCCTACGAGCAGTACTTC. The whole variable domain, remainder taken from reference TRBV7-2 and TRBJ2-7, is GAGVSQSPSNKVTEKGKDVELRCDPISGHTALYWYRQSLGQGLEFLIYFQGNSAPDKSGLPSDRFSAERTGGSVSTLTIQRTQQEDSAVYLCASSPEDSSSYEQYFGPGTRLTVT.